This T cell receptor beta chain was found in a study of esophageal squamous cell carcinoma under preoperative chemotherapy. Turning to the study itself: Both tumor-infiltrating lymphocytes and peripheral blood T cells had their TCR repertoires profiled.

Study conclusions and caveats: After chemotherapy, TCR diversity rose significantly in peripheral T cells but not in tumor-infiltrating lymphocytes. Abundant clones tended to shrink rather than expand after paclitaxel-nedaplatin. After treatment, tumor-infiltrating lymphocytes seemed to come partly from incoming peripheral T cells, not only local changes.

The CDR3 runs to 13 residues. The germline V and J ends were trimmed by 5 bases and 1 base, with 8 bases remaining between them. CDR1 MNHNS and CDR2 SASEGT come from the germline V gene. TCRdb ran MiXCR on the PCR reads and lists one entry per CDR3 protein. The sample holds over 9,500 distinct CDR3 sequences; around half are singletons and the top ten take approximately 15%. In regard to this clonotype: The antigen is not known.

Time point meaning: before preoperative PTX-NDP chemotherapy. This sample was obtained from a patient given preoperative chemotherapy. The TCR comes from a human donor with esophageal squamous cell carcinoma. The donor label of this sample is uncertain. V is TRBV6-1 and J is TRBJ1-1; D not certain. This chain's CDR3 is CASSLDQNTEAFF. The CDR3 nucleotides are TGTGCCAGCAGTCTTGACCAGAACACTGAAGCTTTCTTT.